One and the same sample provided the 26 T cell receptor beta chains below, sequenced in a study of neoadjuvant nivolumab and ipilimumab in lung cancer. Using immunoSEQ multiplex PCR, the repertoire was profiled, and TCRdb retains in-frame clones only, with some absent. The data contain some 25,000 clones, approximately 85% of them singletons. The sequencing here drew on tumor tissue, taken after neoadjuvant nivolumab, alone or with ipilimumab, at or shortly before surgery. The receptors derive from an adult with non-small cell lung cancer.

This clone showed up just once. The rearrangement joins TRBV30 to TRBJ1-2, with unresolved D. The length of the CDR3 is 12 residues. Per germline, CDR1 GTSNPN and CDR2 SVGIG (reference sequence). The V end lost 1 base, the J end lost 8 bases, and 11 bases lay between the germline ends. The CDR3 coding sequence is TGTGCCTGGAGTGGATCCGGGTTGGGCTACACCTTC. Amino acids: CAWSGSGLGYTF.

V is TRBV18 and J is TRBJ2-3, with D possibly matching TRBD1 (6 bases). The V end was cut by 3 bases, the J end by 7 bases, with 17 bases between. Germline CDR1 and CDR2: KGHSH and LQKENI. The CDR3 runs to 15 residues. In DNA form, the CDR3 reads TGTGCCAGCTCACCCCAATCTACAGGGATGTATACGCAGTATTTT. Encoded protein: CASSPQSTGMYTQYF.

This chain uses TRBV7-9 with TRBJ1-4; D call uncertain. V gave up 3 bases and J gave up 0 bases, with 11 bases separating them. CDR1 is SEHNR, CDR2 FQNEAQ, per germline (reference sequence). This CDR3 is 16 amino acids long. The CDR3 DNA reads as TGTGCCAGCAGCTTTGGGCCAGTTGCAACTAATGAAAAACTGTTTTTT. Translating gives CASSFGPVATNEKLFF.

This chain joins TRBV11-3 and TRBJ1-2, with D possibly being TRBD1 (5 bases). The V and J ends lost 3 bases and 7 bases respectively, with 12 bases between them. The CDR3 runs 13 residues. Germline loops: CDR1 SGHNT, CDR2 YENEEA. CDR3 sequence (DNA): TGTGCCAGCAGCTTGGGGGAAGCAGGTGGCTACACCTTC. This translates into CASSLGEAGGYTF.

The J gene is TRBJ1-2, the V gene TRBV5-3; tentatively, D is TRBD1 (6 bases). TRBV5-3 is recorded as an ORF, its role being uncertain. The CDR3 length is 14 residues. With 0 bases removed from V and 4 bases from J, the gap between germline ends came to 10 bases. The CDR3 reads CARSLVGTSYGYTF. The DNA of the CDR3 is TGTGCCAGAAGCTTGGTCGGGACATCCTATGGCTACACCTTC.

The chain employs TRBV5-6 and TRBJ2-7, with 8 bases that match TRBD2. This CDR3 is built from 17 residues. Germline values: CDR1 SGHDT, CDR2 YYEEEE. The junction had 14 bases not matched to a gene; V was cut back by 3 bases and J by 3 bases. CDR3 nucleotides: TGTGCCAGCAGCTCGGTCCCACGGGGGGGAGCTATCTACGAGCAGTACTTC. Translating gives CASSSVPRGGAIYEQYF.

The chain couples TRBV18 to TRBJ2-3; D perhaps matches TRBD2 (6 bases). This CDR3 is 15 amino acids long. V lost 0 bases to trimming and J lost 3 bases, with 10 bases between them. Germline values: CDR1 KGHSH, CDR2 LQKENI. In nucleotides, the CDR3 is TGTGCCAGCTCACCACCGCCTGCGGGAACAGATACGCAGTATTTT. Encoded protein: CASSPPPAGTDTQYF.

The genes are TRBV7-9 and TRBJ2-3, with 8 bases that match TRBD2. The V segment lost 5 bases and the J segment 5 bases; nucleotides outside the gene matches: 6. Per germline, CDR1 SEHNR and CDR2 FQNEAQ (reference sequence). There are 14 residues in the CDR3. CDR3 sequence: CASSHSGVKDTQYF. In DNA form, the CDR3 reads TGTGCCAGCAGCCATAGCGGGGTGAAAGATACGCAGTATTTT.

The CDR3 loop reads CASRGLAGLKNIQYF. CDR3 DNA: TGTGCCAGCAGGGGACTAGCGGGACTCAAAAACATTCAGTACTTC. This chain uses TRBV27 with TRBJ2-4; TRBD2 matches at 13 bases. Trimming cost V 6 bases and J 3 bases; bases outside gene matches: 2. This CDR3 has 15 amino acids. In germline, CDR1 is MNHEY, CDR2 SMNVEV (reference sequence).

The J gene is TRBJ1-5, the V gene TRBV6-5, with D unclear. The germline gives CDR1 MNHEY, CDR2 SVGAGI. There are 13 residues in the CDR3. V lost 0 bases to trimming and J lost 5 bases, with 5 bases between them. CDR3 nucleotide sequence: TGTGCCAGCAGTTACTCAGGGCATCAGCCCCAGCATTTT. Its protein product is CASSYSGHQPQHF.

The rearrangement joins TRBV30 to TRBJ2-5; D is perhaps TRBD2 (5 bases). The germline CDR1 and CDR2 sequences are GTSNPN and SVGIG (reference sequence). CDR3 length equals 15 residues. Trimming pared 4 bases from V and 1 base from J, leaving 16 bases between. CDR3: CAWNYNGVFQETQYF. The CDR3 DNA sequence: TGTGCCTGGAACTATAACGGGGTCTTCCAAGAGACCCAGTACTTC.

The gene calls are TRBV12-2 and TRBJ1-1. TRBV12-2 is flagged as a pseudogene. The CDR3 is made up of 16 amino acids. The CDR3 region has the DNA TGTGCAAGTCGCTTACAGTCAGAGGTGGAAGGCACTGAAGCTTTCTTT. As protein: CASRLQSEVEGTEAFF.

This clone was counted between two and nine times. This chain joins TRBV30 and TRBJ2-7; D gene ambiguous. V was trimmed by 0 bases and J by 2 bases, leaving 5 bases between them. The CDR3 covers 12 residues. Germline loops: CDR1 GTSNPN, CDR2 SVGIG (reference sequence). The DNA for the CDR3 is TGTGCCTGGAGTGTTAGTCCCTACGAGCAGTACTTC. This gives the protein CAWSVSPYEQYF.

The J gene is TRBJ1-2, the V gene TRBV4-1; weak D call: TRBD1 (5 bases). CDR3 length equals 15 residues. CDR1 is MGHRA and CDR2 is YSYEKL in the germline V gene. The V and J ends lost 3 bases and 7 bases respectively, with 18 bases between them. The CDR3: CASSHDWNGGLGYTF. The CDR3 DNA follows: TGCGCCAGCAGCCACGACTGGAATGGGGGACTTGGCTACACCTTC.

J is TRBJ2-5 and V is TRBV5-1; D call uncertain. The length of the CDR3 is 11 residues. V gave up 4 bases and J gave up 5 bases, with 6 bases separating them. Germline lookup yields CDR1 SGHRS and CDR2 YFSETQ. CDR3 region: CASSGSETQYF. For the CDR3, the DNA is TGCGCCAGCAGCGGGTCGGAGACCCAGTACTTC.

The V and J genes are TRBV4-1 and TRBJ2-7, with TRBD1 as a possible D gene (7 bases). The CDR3 covers 16 residues. Germline values: CDR1 MGHRA, CDR2 YSYEKL. V lost 0 bases and J lost 5, with 17 bases in between. For the CDR3, the DNA is TGCGCCAGCAGCCAAGAATTCCGGCAGGGGGGAGACGAGCAGTACTTC. Translating it yields CASSQEFRQGGDEQYF.

The chain carries TRBV2 and TRBJ1-2; 8 nucleotides match TRBD1. With 6 bases clipped from V and 4 bases from J, the junction kept 7 bases outside the gene matches. The germline V gene encodes CDR1 SNHLY and CDR2 FYNNEI. CDR3 length: 14 residues. This chain's CDR3 is CASRGTGFGYGYTF. The CDR3 DNA is TGTGCCAGCAGAGGGACAGGTTTTGGCTATGGCTACACCTTC.

This rearrangement joins TRBV7-9 to TRBJ1-4; 9 nucleotides align to TRBD1. The CDR3 totals 15 residues. Germline V gene data show CDR1 as SEHNR and CDR2 as FQNEAQ (reference sequence). V shed 2 bases and J 5 bases; nucleotides not matched to a gene: 3. The CDR3 reads CASSLTGTGNEKLFF. The CDR3 nucleotides are TGTGCCAGCAGCTTAACCGGGACAGGGAATGAAAAACTGTTTTTT. Full variable domain (outside the CDR3, taken from reference TRBV7-9 and TRBJ1-4): DTGVSQNPRHKITKRGQNVTFRCDPISEHNRLYWYRQTLGQGPEFLTYFQNEAQLEKSRLLSDRFSAERPKGSFSTLEIQRTEQGDSAMYLCASSLTGTGNEKLFFGSGTQLSVL.

This chain links TRBV5-1 with TRBJ2-5; weak D call: TRBD2 (5 bases). V lost 1 base to trimming and J lost 0 bases, with 7 bases between them. Looked up from germline, CDR1 is SGHRS and CDR2 is YFSETQ. This CDR3 is 14 amino acids long. The CDR3 DNA reads TGCGCCAGCAGCTTGTCGGGGTACCAAGAGACCCAGTACTTC. Its translation: CASSLSGYQETQYF.

The genes are TRBV30 and TRBJ1-1; weak D call: TRBD1 (6 bases). The CDR3 length is 16 residues. V was clipped by 1 base and J by 5 bases, with 20 bases between them. The germline V gene has CDR1 GTSNPN and CDR2 SVGIG (reference sequence). CDR3 in DNA: TGTGCCTGGAGTGATCCCCGAGCCAGGGGCCTGACTGAAGCTTTCTTT. Protein sequence: CAWSDPRARGLTEAFF. The whole variable domain, remainder taken from reference TRBV30 and TRBJ1-1, is SQTIHQWPATLVQPVGSPLSLECTVEGTSNPNLYWYRQAAGRGLQLLFYSVGIGQISSEVPQNLSASRPQDRQFILSSKKLLLSDSGFYLCAWSDPRARGLTEAFFGQGTRLTVV.

The rearrangement links TRBV30 to TRBJ2-3; D is unresolved. This CDR3 region has 12 residues. Germline V gene data show CDR1 as GTSNPN and CDR2 as SVGIG (reference sequence). V lost 2 bases to trimming and J lost 6 bases, with 9 bases between them. This CDR3 reads CAWSLPADTQYF. In DNA, the CDR3 is TGTGCCTGGAGTCTACCGGCGGATACGCAGTATTTT. Full variable domain (missing parts from reference TRBV30 and TRBJ2-3): SQTIHQWPATLVQPVGSPLSLECTVEGTSNPNLYWYRQAAGRGLQLLFYSVGIGQISSEVPQNLSASRPQDRQFILSSKKLLLSDSGFYLCAWSLPADTQYFGPGTRLTVL.

V and J are TRBV6-6 and TRBJ2-7; TRBD1 matches at 7 bases. The CDR3 loop spans 13 amino acids. The V segment lost 8 bases and the J segment 2 bases; nucleotides outside the gene matches: 6. CDR1 MNHNY and CDR2 SVGAGI come from the germline V gene (reference sequence). CDR3: CASSLQGPYEQYF. The CDR3 DNA is TGTGCCAGCTCGCTACAGGGGCCCTACGAGCAGTACTTC.

This clone was counted only a few times. The chain uses TRBV5-1 and TRBJ2-5; possible D gene TRBD2, 6 bases. Germline CDR1 is SGHRS and CDR2 is YFSETQ. V shed 0 bases and J shed 0 bases, with 12 bases lying between them. The CDR3 runs 16 residues. The CDR3 DNA sequence: TGCGCCAGCAGCTTGGCCGGGGACTTGTACCAAGAGACCCAGTACTTC. Protein: CASSLAGDLYQETQYF.

The chain combines TRBV5-1 with TRBJ2-5; D gene ambiguous. CDR3 size: 11 residues. CDR1 and CDR2 from the germline V gene are SGHRS and YFSETQ. Trimming left V 0 bases short and J 5 bases short, with 2 bases between. CDR3 sequence (DNA): TGCGCCAGCAGCTTGGACGAGACCCAGTACTTC. It encodes CASSLDETQYF.

The chain is built from TRBV5-1 and TRBJ1-2; the D is unclear. This CDR3 region has 14 residues. V gave up 0 bases and J gave up 1 base, with 7 bases separating them. CDR1 and CDR2 from the germline V gene are SGHRS and YFSETQ. The CDR3 DNA reads as TGCGCCAGCAGCTTGGAGGCTCTTAACTATGGCTACACCTTC. This codes for CASSLEALNYGYTF.

This clone was seen a few times. V usage is TRBV28 and J usage is TRBJ1-1; 7 positions match TRBD1. Germline lookup yields CDR1 MDHEN and CDR2 SYDVKM. V gave up 3 bases and J gave up 6 bases; unmatched junction bases: 16. CDR3 size: 17 residues. This CDR3 is CASSFEYSTGRVPEAFF. CDR3 bases: TGTGCCAGCAGTTTCGAGTACTCGACAGGGAGGGTTCCTGAAGCTTTCTTT.